This paragraph covers one T cell receptor beta chain sequence. Antigen: not known. The data were obtained in a study of CD8+ T cells in alopecia areata. Study information: Patients took tofacitinib for 6 to 18 months, followed by 6 drug-free months.

Whole-study results and caveats: Possibly because of HLA-related factors, TCR sharing was less clear across patients than in mice.

Investigators isolated RNA and reverse transcribed it into cDNA to act as the sequencing template. The method was immunoSEQ multiplex PCR; TCRdb's version includes in-frame clones alone and lacks a portion of them. Of roughly 140,000 clones listed, about 51% are singletons. V dropped 6 bases and J dropped 2; count of bases not matched to a gene: 8. The CDR3 sequence is 14 residues long. Germline V gene sequence: CDR1 SQVTM, CDR2 ANQGSEA. J is TRBJ2-7 and V is TRBV29-1; 9 bases align to TRBD2. Specimen: CD4+ T cells sorted from blood, collected at week 0. This TCR derives from a human donor with alopecia areata. CDR3 sequence (DNA): TGCAGCGTGGCCACTAGCGGGTATACCTACGAGCAGTACTTC. Residues: CSVATSGYTYEQYF.